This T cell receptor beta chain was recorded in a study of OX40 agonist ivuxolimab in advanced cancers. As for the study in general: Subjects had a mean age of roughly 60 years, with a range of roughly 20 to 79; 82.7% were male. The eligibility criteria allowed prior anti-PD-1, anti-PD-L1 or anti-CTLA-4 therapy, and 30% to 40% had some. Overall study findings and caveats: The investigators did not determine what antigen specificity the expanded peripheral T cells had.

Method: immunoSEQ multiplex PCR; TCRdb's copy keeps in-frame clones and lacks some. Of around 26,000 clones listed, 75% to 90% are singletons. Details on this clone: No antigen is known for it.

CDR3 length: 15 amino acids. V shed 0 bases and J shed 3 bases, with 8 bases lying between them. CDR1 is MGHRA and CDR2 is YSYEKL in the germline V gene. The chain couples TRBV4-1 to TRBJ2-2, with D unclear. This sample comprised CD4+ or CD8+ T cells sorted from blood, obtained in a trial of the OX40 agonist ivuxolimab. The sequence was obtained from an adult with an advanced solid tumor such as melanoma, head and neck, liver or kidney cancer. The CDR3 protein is CASSQEGPYTGELFF. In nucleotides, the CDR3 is TGCGCCAGCAGCCAAGAAGGGCCGTACACCGGGGAGCTGTTTTTT.